This entry lists 4 T cell receptor beta chains sequenced from one sample in a study of T-cell memory formation after mild COVID-19. A single record per CDR3 protein comes from TCRdb applying MiXCR to the 5' RACE reads. In the table there are 100,000 to 150,000 distinct CDR3 sequences, approximately 6.2% of which are singletons. Material: PBMCs or a T cell subset sorted from them (not recorded which). These receptors were taken from an adult woman who had mild COVID-19 (a few samples of this study predate the infection). Cell type and time point are not known.

A few counts support this clonotype. The chain couples TRBV12-3 or TRBV12-4 to TRBJ2-2, with 14 positions matching TRBD2. This CDR3 contains 18 residues. V gave up 4 bases and J gave up 0 bases; unmatched junction bases: 4. The CDR3 loop reads CASSSGTSGRTNTGELFF. The CDR3 nucleotides read TGTGCCAGCAGTTCCGGGACTAGCGGGAGAACGAACACCGGGGAGCTGTTTTTT.

This clonotype showed up just a few times. CDR3 coding DNA: TGCGCCAGCAGCCAATTTACTAGCGGGACCTACAATGAGCAGTTCTTC. Residues: CASSQFTSGTYNEQFF. This chain links TRBV5-1 with TRBJ2-1, with TRBD2 identical over 10 bases. Germline loops: CDR1 SGHRS, CDR2 YFSETQ. The CDR3 covers 16 residues. Unmatched junction bases numbered 6, after V lost 4 bases and J lost 2 bases. The full variable domain, completed using reference TRBV5-1 and TRBJ2-1, is KAGVTQTPRYLIKTRGQQVTLSCSPISGHRSVSWYQQTPGQGLQFLFEYFSETQRNKGNFPGRFSGRQFSNSRSEMNVSTLELGDSALYLCASSQFTSGTYNEQFFGPGTRLTVL.

This clonotype has only a few counts. This chain links TRBV15 with TRBJ2-1; no clear D. V lost 1 base to trimming and J lost 5 bases, with 6 bases between them. The germline V gene encodes CDR1 LNHNV and CDR2 YYDKDF (reference sequence). CDR3 length: 13 residues. This CDR3 is CATSRGVDNEQFF. Written as DNA, the CDR3 is TGTGCCACCAGCAGAGGGGTTGACAATGAGCAGTTCTTC.

This CDR3 reads CASTLSDSLSYEQYF. CDR3 bases: TGTGCCAGCACTCTCTCGGACAGCCTCTCCTACGAGCAGTACTTC. The rearrangement joins TRBV11-2 to TRBJ2-7, with D possibly being TRBD1 (6 bases). This CDR3 contains 15 residues. Germline V gives CDR1 SGHAT, CDR2 FQNNGV. V lost 7 bases and J lost 0, with 16 bases in between.